This T cell receptor (beta chain) was recovered during a study of liver allograft versus peripheral blood T cells. About the study: Comparing T cell receptor repertoires in transplanted livers with those in recipients' peripheral blood was part of the design. General study results and limits: T cell receptor repertoires inside liver allografts reportedly differed from those in peripheral blood.

This clonotype has only a few counts. Its antigen remains unidentified. The CDR3 totals 17 residues. CDR1 SEHNR and CDR2 FQNEAQ come from the germline V gene (reference sequence). Losses at the gene ends were 1 base for V and 2 bases for J; bases not matched to a gene: 4. TCRdb fed the reads into MiXCR, producing one record per CDR3 protein. The profile covers approximately 10,000 distinct CDR3 sequences, with about 20% appearing a single time and around 1.7% taken by the ten largest. This sequence was found in a human patient who had a liver transplant. Some T cells could come from the graft donor. This chain uses TRBV7-9 with TRBJ2-6; 8 bases map to TRBD1. The CDR3 reads CASSLGTGPPGANVLTF. The CDR3 bases are TGTGCCAGCAGCTTAGGGACAGGGCCACCTGGGGCCAACGTCCTGACTTTC.